Each of the 14 T cell receptor beta chains below was sequenced from the same sample in a study of blood T cells in healthy people across ages. Primers used in a second PCR of about 6 to 11 cycles were a sample-barcoded 5' primer and a J-beta primer mix. TCRdb used MiXCR to reprocess the 5' RACE reads, holding one entry per CDR3 protein. The table has more than 1.4 million distinct CDR3 sequences, around two fifths seen once; the top ten hold roughly 7.7%. Specimen: blood. These receptors were taken from a woman between 18 and 29 years old in good health.

The sample holds a few counts of this clonotype. The genes are TRBV11-1 and TRBJ2-5, with 12 bases that match TRBD2. Germline CDR1 and CDR2: SGHAT and FQDESV (reference sequence). J was trimmed by 4 bases and V by 5 bases; bases with no gene match: 8. CDR3 length: 16 residues. CDR3 residues: CASSTQPSGRGETQYF. As DNA, the CDR3 is TGTGCCAGCAGCACCCAACCTAGCGGGAGGGGAGAGACCCAGTACTTC.

This clonotype was counted a few times. This chain joins TRBV18 and TRBJ1-2, with D maybe TRBD1 (5 bases). V was shortened by 2 bases and J by 4 bases, with 14 bases between the two germline ends. In germline, CDR1 is KGHSH, CDR2 LQKENI. There are 15 residues in the CDR3. CDR3 sequence (DNA): TGTGCCAGCTCACCAGCAGGGCTGAATACCTATGGCTACACCTTC. Translation gives CASSPAGLNTYGYTF.

This clonotype was counted a few times. The chain uses TRBV20-1 and TRBJ2-7; 12 nucleotides agree with TRBD2. Germline V gene sequence: CDR1 DFQATT, CDR2 SNEGSKA (reference sequence). The CDR3 runs 14 residues. The J segment lost 3 bases and the V segment lost 6 bases, leaving 6 bases of the junction unmatched. CDR3 protein: CSAGRTSGIYEQYF. Written as DNA, the CDR3 is TGCAGTGCCGGGCGGACTAGCGGGATCTACGAGCAGTACTTC.

The V call is TRBV2, the J call TRBJ2-4, with D possibly TRBD2 on 7 matching bases. The CDR3 has 14 amino acids. Trimming took off 3 bases at V and 13 bases at J, with 19 bases between the two ends. In germline, CDR1 is SNHLY, CDR2 FYNNEI. CDR3 loop: CASSEGGAVWEQYF. The CDR3 DNA follows: TGTGCCAGCAGTGAGGGGGGGGCCGTTTGGGAGCAGTACTTC.

This clonotype was detected once. V and J are TRBV4-1 and TRBJ2-1, with D possibly TRBD2 on 6 matching bases. In germline, CDR1 is MGHRA, CDR2 YSYEKL. This CDR3 has 16 amino acids. Trimming removed 3 bases at V and 8 bases at J, with 20 bases between. The CDR3 sequence: CASSQGGAGVRDEQFF. DNA for the CDR3: TGCGCCAGCAGCCAGGGCGGAGCGGGCGTCCGCGATGAGCAGTTCTTC.

This clonotype has just a few counts. The chain carries TRBV5-1 and TRBJ2-1, with TRBD2 matching over 7 bases. Germline V gives CDR1 SGHRS, CDR2 YFSETQ. This CDR3 has 14 residues. V dropped 4 bases and J dropped 1; count of bases not matched to a gene: 2. This chain's CDR3 is CASSGAGSYNEQFF. CDR3 DNA: TGCGCCAGCAGCGGAGCGGGGTCCTACAATGAGCAGTTCTTC.

On this clonotype: A much larger clone differs from this one at a single base, so this may be a read error. The J gene is TRBJ2-3, the V gene TRBV20-1; tentatively, D is TRBD2 (5 bases). Trimming shortened V by 4 bases and J by 3 bases, and 17 bases separated the two germline ends. The CDR3 loop spans 15 amino acids. Per germline, CDR1 DFQATT and CDR2 SNEGSKA (reference sequence). The CDR3 loop reads CSANGLPKRTDTQYF. The CDR3 bases are TGCAGTGCTAATGGACTCCCAAAAAGAACAGATACGCAGTATTTT.

This clonotype was recorded a few times. The chain recombines TRBV15 with TRBJ2-6; D is ambiguous. CDR1 is LNHNV, CDR2 YYDKDF, per germline (reference sequence). V was shortened by 3 bases and J by 4 bases, with 13 bases between the two germline ends. CDR3 length: 16 residues. In nucleotides, the CDR3 is TGTGCCACCAGCAGGGAACCCCAGACAGGGGCCAACGTCCTGACTTTC. This gives the protein CATSREPQTGANVLTF.

Comments on this clonotype: The junction does not match germline at one end; this may be a read error. This sequence joins TRBV4-1 and TRBJ2-2; D is unresolved. Germline CDR1 reads MGHRA; CDR2 reads YSYEKL. The CDR3 contains 17 residues. CDR3 region: CANSPPPANSNTGELFF. DNA for the CDR3: TGCGCCAACAGCCCCCCCCCCGCGAATTCGAACACCGGGGAGCTGTTTTTT.

Of note for this clonotype: This may be a read error, as it is one base from a much larger clone. The CDR3 DNA reads as TGTGCCAGCAGCCCCGGGCAGGGAACGCAGCATTTT. It specifies CASSPGQGTQHF. The chain uses TRBV6-6 and TRBJ2-3; the D gene is possibly TRBD1 (5 bases). The DNA end is a closer match to TRBJ1-5, so the J assignment may be wrong. In germline, CDR1 is MNHNY, CDR2 SVGAGI (reference sequence). The CDR3 consists of 12 residues.

Comments on this clonotype: Sequence at one end of the junction differs from germline and may be a read error. V and J are TRBV6-5 and TRBJ2-5; D is unclear. The CDR3 runs 11 residues. Germline CDR1 MNHEY, CDR2 SVGAGI. As DNA, the CDR3 is TGTGCCAGCACTTACCGGGAGACCCAGTACTTC. This encodes CASTYRETQYF.

This clonotype has only a few counts. The chain recombines TRBV12-3 or TRBV12-4 with TRBJ2-7; no definite D call. CDR3 length: 13 residues. V lost 5 bases and J lost 0, with 8 bases in between. This CDR3 reads CASSPYASYEQYF. The DNA of the CDR3 is TGTGCCAGCAGTCCCTACGCCTCCTACGAGCAGTACTTC.

This chain's CDR3 is CAISEGSLSNYGYTF. CDR3 DNA: TGTGCCATCAGTGAAGGGTCTCTTTCTAACTATGGCTACACCTTC. The chain employs TRBV10-3 and TRBJ1-2, with D unclear. V was trimmed by 3 bases and J by 0 bases, leaving 11 bases between them. Germline CDR1 ENHRY, CDR2 SYGVKD. The CDR3 runs to 15 residues.

The sample holds a few counts of this clonotype. The chain employs TRBV4-2 and TRBJ2-7; either TRBD1 or TRBD2 may supply D (5 bases each). V was shortened by 6 bases and J by 3 bases, with 18 bases between the two germline ends. This CDR3 is 15 amino acids long. Per germline, CDR1 LGHNA and CDR2 YNFKEQ. As DNA, the CDR3 is TGTGCCAGCAGTCGTGCCGGGACGGCCTACTACGAGCAGTACTTC. Its protein is CASSRAGTAYYEQYF.